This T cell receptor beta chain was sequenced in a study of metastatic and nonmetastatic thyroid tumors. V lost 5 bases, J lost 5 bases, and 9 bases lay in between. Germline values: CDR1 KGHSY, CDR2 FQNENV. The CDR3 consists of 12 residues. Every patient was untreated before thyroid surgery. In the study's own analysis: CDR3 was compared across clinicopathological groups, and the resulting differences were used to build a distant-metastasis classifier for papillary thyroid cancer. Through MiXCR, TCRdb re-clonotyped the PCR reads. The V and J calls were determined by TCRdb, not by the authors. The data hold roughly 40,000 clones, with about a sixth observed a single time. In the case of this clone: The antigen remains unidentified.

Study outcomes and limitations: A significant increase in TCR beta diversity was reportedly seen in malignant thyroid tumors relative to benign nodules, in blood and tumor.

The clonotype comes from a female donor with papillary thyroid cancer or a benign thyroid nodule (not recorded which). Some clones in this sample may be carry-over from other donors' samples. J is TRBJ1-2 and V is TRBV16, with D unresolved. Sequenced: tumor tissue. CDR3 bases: TGTGCCAGCAGCTTCAGTTATTATGGCTACACCTTC. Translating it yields CASSFSYYGYTF. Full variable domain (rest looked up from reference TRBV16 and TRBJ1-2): GEEVAQTPKHLVRGEGQKAKLYCAPIKGHSYVFWYQQVLKNEFKFLISFQNENVFDETGMPKERFSAKCLPNSPCSLEIQATKLEDSAVYFCASSFSYYGYTFGSGTRLTVV.